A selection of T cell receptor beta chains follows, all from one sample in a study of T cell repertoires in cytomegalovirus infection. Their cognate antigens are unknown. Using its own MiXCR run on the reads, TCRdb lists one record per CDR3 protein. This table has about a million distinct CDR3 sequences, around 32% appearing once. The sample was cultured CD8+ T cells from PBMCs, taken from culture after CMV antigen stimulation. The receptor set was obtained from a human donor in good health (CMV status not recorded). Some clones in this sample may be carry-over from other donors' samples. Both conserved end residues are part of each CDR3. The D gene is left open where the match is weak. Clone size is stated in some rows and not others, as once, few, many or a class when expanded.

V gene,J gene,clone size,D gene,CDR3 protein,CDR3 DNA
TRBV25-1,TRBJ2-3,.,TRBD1,CASTDRAIDTQYF,TGTGCCAGCACGGACAGGGCGATAGATACGCAGTATTTT
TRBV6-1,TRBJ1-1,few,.,CASSSSRRVEGTEAFF,TGTGCCAGCAGTAGTTCTCGACGGGTTGAGGGCACTGAAGCTTTCTTT
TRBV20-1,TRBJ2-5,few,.,CSARDFGRQGETQYF,TGCAGTGCTAGAGATTTCGGGCGGCAAGGGGAGACCCAGTACTTC
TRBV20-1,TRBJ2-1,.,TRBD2,CSARVTWERGPSNEQFF,TGCAGTGCTAGAGTTACTTGGGAGCGGGGGCCTTCGAATGAGCAGTTCTTC
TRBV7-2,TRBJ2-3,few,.,CASSLEAGWDTQYF,TGTGCCAGCAGCTTGGAGGCGGGGTGGGATACGCAGTATTTT
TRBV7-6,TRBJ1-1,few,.,CASSLRRGGENTEAFF,TGTGCCAGCAGCTTAAGGAGAGGGGGAGAGAACACTGAAGCTTTCTTT
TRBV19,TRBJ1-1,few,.,CASTMLQGSNTEAFF,TGTGCCAGTACCATGCTTCAAGGGAGCAACACTGAAGCTTTCTTT
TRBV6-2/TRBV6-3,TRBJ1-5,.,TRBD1,CASSQPGQGSYDQPQHF,TGTGCCAGCAGTCAGCCGGGACAGGGGTCATACGATCAGCCCCAGCATTTT
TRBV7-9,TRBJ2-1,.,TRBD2,CASSSPPSGAHNEQFF,TGTGCCAGCAGCTCCCCTCCTAGCGGGGCTCACAATGAGCAGTTCTTC
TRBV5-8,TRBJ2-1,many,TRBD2,CASSLGTSNYNEQFF,TGTGCCAGCAGCTTAGGGACTAGCAATTACAATGAGCAGTTCTTC
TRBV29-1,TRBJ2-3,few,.,CSVGDTDTQYF,TGCAGCGTCGGGGACACAGATACGCAGTATTTT
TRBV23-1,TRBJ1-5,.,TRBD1,CASSPRDRGPRGWMPQHF,TGCGCCAGCAGTCCCCGGGACAGGGGGCCCAGGGGGTGGATGCCCCAGCATTTT
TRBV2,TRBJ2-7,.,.,CASVGRRKYF,TGTGCCAGCGTAGGACGGCGCAAGTACTTC
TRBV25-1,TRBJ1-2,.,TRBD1,CASSVGQGGFSYGYTF,TGTGCCAGCAGTGTCGGACAGGGGGGTTTTAGCTATGGCTACACCTTC
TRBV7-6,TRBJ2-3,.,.,CASSFPPGPGAVHTDTQYF,TGTGCCAGCAGCTTCCCCCCAGGCCCCGGCGCGGTCCACACAGATACGCAGTATTTT
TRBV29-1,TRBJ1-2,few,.,CSVERGTYGYTF,TGCAGCGTTGAGAGGGGAACCTATGGCTACACCTTC
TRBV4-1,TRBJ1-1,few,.,CASSLGGVRVTEAFF,TGCGCCAGCAGCCTAGGCGGAGTCCGGGTCACTGAAGCTTTCTTT
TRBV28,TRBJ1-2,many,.,CASSYRVHGYTF,TGTGCCAGCAGCTACAGGGTCCATGGCTACACCTTC
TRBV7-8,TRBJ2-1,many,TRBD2,CASSPGAGGSYNEQFF,TGTGCCAGCAGCCCGGGAGCGGGGGGCTCCTACAATGAGCAGTTCTTC
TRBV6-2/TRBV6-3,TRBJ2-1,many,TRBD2,CASTGGAYNEQFF,TGTGCCAGCACCGGGGGGGCGTACAATGAGCAGTTCTTC
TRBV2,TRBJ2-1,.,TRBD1,CASSGRTGPPPLF,TGTGCCAGCAGTGGCCGGACAGGCCCGCCTCCCCTCTTC
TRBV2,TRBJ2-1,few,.,CASSDPLGESGYNEQFF,TGTGCCAGCAGTGATCCCTTGGGGGAATCTGGCTACAATGAGCAGTTCTTC
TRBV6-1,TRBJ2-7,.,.,CASSFPPSRSPLEQYF,TGTGCCAGCAGCTTTCCTCCAAGTCGCTCCCCGCTCGAGCAGTACTTC
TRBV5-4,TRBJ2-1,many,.,CASSSDRHSYNEQFF,TGTGCCAGCAGCTCGGACAGACACTCCTACAATGAGCAGTTCTTC
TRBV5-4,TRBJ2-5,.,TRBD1,CVSSRDRQETQYF,TGTGTCAGCTCCAGGGACAGACAAGAGACCCAGTACTTC
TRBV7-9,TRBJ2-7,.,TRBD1,CASSLQSGTGGFYEQYF,TGTGCCAGCAGCTTACAAAGTGGGACAGGGGGCTTTTACGAGCAGTACTTC
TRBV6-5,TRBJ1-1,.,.,CASSYSRGVTEAFF,TGTGCCAGCAGTTACTCGAGAGGGGTCACTGAAGCTTTCTTT
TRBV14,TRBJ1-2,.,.,CASSPIGVINGYTF,TGTGCCAGCAGCCCTATAGGGGTTATTAATGGCTACACCTTC